This T cell receptor beta chain was sequenced during a study of tumor and adjacent non-tumor tissue in lung cancer (dated by TCRdb to about 2018). The study in broad terms: Of the cohort, about a dozen patients had adenocarcinoma, 2 had squamous cell carcinoma and 1 had small cell lung cancer. In total, sequencing yielded 125,075,908 productive TCRbeta reads, which works out to an average of about 4.17 million reads per sample. The approximately 15 patients were aged about 30 to 76 years, included ten or so men and 5 women, and had TNM stage I to III disease. The study compared bulk TCRbeta repertoires between lung tumor tissue and matched distant non-tumor lung tissue from over twelve lung cancer patients. For each patient, one tumor sample and one normal lung sample were taken, giving approximately 30 paired specimens that underwent TCRbeta CDR3 sequencing. The research as a whole found: TCR diversity (inverse Simpson) was significantly higher in tumor than in normal lung tissue (roughly 390 vs 170, P = 0.0075, Mann-Whitney U test). Neither the sequencing platform nor unique molecular identifiers are mentioned in the methods. The top 100 clones accounted for a significantly larger cumulative portion of the repertoire in normal lung than in tumor tissue. Only about 14 patients were in the cohort, and the authors stated that larger samples and more detailed clinical data are needed. Because peripheral blood was not sequenced, the blood TCRbeta repertoires of the lung cancer patients in the study went unexamined. Significantly higher TCR diversity was found in younger patients, and higher tumor TCR diversity was associated with shorter overall and disease-free survival.

The CDR3 covers 14 residues, taking in both the cysteine and the phenylalanine. Only CDR3 DNA remains: 42 bases, in frame from the first base. Taken from the germline V gene, the CDR1 and CDR2 loops are MDHEN and SYDVKM. The library was prepared using multiplex PCR. Reads for this sample came from an Illumina HiSeq 2500. TCRbeta libraries were constructed through three rounds of nested PCR with primers (Table S4) according to protocols modified from ARM-PCR. Before sequencing, PCR products of 200-500 bp were excised from the gel and purified with the QIAquick gel extraction kit. Per the original workflow: Reads were cleaned with Trimmomatic, merged with FLASH into complete CDR3 sequences, and assigned to V(D)J germline segments with MiTCR. VDJtools was used to compute clonal diversity as the inverse Simpson's index. Productive reads were defined as in-frame sequences without a premature stop codon. TCRdb passed the public sequencing reads through fastp at Q25 and MiXCR, retaining productive beta sequences. Each record represents a unique CDR3 protein, reported with the most common genes and DNA among its rows. These V and J calls derive from TCRdb rather than the authors' analysis. Within this sample are tens of thousands of distinct CDR3 sequences, with about 63% of them counted one time only. The biggest ten clones account for 25% to 35% of the sample.

With regard to this clonotype: The antigen it binds to is not known. At one end the junction does not follow the germline gene, possibly because of a read error.

Bulk unsorted tissue served as the source for RNA extraction, and RNA quality was assessed using a NanoDrop ND-1000 and an Agilent 2100. The normal lung samples consisted of distant non-tumor tissue collected more than 3 cm from the tumor edge. Donors were newly diagnosed lung cancer patients admitted for thoracic surgery in China between August and November 2014, without prior chemotherapy. The study excluded patients who had received radiotherapy or chemotherapy before or who had another cancer at the same time. Surgical tissue pieces of about 1-2.3 cm3 were preserved in RNAlater solution and stored at -80 °C until use.

The source is a man aged 65 to 85 with non-small cell lung cancer. The sample was distant non-tumor lung tissue. The chain employs TRBV28 and TRBJ1-5; the D gene assignment is ambiguous. The CDR3 loop reads CASSPFSSGQPQRF. The DNA reads as follows: TGTGCCAGCAGTCCATTTAGCTCAGGTCAGCCCCAGCGTTTT.